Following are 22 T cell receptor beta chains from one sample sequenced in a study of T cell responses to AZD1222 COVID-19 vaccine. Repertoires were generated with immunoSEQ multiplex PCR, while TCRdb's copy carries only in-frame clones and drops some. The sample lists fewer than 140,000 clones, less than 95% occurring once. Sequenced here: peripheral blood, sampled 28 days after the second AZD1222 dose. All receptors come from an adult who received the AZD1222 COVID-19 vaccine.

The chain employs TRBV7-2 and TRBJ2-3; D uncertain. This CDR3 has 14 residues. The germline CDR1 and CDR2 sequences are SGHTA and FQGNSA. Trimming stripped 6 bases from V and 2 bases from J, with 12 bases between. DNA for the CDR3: TGTGCCAGCAGTCCTACGACTTCCACAGATACGCAGTATTTT. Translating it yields CASSPTTSTDTQYF.

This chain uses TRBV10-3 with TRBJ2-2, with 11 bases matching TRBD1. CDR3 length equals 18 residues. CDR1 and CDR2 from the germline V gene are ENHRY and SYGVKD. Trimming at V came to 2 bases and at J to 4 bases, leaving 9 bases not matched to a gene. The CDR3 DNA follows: TGTGCCATCAGTGAGCTGGGACAGGGGGTAGGAGGCACCGGGGAGCTGTTTTTT. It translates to CAISELGQGVGGTGELFF.

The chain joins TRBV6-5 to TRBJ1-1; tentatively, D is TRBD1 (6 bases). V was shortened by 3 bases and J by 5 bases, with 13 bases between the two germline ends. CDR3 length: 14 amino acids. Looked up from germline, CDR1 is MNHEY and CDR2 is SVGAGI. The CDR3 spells CASSYARRGTEAFF. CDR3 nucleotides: TGTGCCAGCAGTTATGCCAGGAGGGGGACTGAAGCTTTCTTT.

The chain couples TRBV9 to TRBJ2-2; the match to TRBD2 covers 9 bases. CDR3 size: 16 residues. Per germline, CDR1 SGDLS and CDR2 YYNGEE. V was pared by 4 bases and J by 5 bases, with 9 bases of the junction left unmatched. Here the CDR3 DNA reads TGTGCCAGCAGCACCCCGCGGGGGGGCCTAACCGGGGAGCTGTTTTTT. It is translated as CASSTPRGGLTGELFF.

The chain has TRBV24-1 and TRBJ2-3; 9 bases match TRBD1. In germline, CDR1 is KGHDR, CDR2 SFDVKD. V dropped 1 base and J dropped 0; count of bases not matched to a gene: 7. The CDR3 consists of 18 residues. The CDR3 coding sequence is TGTGCCACCAGTGATTTTGGACCACAGGGGGCCAGCACAGATACGCAGTATTTT. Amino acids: CATSDFGPQGASTDTQYF.

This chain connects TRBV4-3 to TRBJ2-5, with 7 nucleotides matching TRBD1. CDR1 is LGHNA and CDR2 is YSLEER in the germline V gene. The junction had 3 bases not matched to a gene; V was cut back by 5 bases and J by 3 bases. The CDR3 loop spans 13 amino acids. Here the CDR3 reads CASSSQGEETQYF. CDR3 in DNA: TGCGCCAGCAGCAGTCAGGGGGAAGAGACCCAGTACTTC.

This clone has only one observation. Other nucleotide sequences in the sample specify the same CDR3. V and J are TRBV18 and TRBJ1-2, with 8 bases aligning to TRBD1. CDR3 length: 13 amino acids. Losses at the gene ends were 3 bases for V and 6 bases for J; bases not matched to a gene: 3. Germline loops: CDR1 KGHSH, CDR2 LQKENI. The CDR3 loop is CASSPGQGDGYTF. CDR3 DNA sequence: TGTGCCAGCTCACCCGGACAGGGCGATGGCTACACCTTC. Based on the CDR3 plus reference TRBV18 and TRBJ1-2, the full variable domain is NAGVMQNPRHLVRRRGQEARLRCSPMKGHSHVYWYRQLPEEGLKFMVYLQKENIIDESGMPKERFSAEFPKEGPSILRIQQVVRGDSAAYFCASSPGQGDGYTFGSGTRLTVV.

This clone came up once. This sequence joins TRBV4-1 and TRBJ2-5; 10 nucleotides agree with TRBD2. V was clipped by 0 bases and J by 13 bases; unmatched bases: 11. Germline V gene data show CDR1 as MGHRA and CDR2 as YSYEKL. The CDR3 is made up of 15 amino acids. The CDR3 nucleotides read TGCGCCAGCAGCCAAGATGAACTAGCGGGGTACCTATTGTACTTC. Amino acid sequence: CASSQDELAGYLLYF.

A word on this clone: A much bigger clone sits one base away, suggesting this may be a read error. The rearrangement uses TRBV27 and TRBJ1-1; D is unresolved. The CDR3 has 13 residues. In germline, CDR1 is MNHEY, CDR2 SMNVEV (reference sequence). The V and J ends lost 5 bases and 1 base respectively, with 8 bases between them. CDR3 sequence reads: CASSEWGNTEAFF. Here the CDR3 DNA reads TGTGCCAGCAGTGAGTGGGGGAACACTGAAGCTTTCTTT.

This CDR3 is CASSMRFVRMNTEAFF. The CDR3 DNA is TGTGCCAGTAGTATGAGGTTTGTCAGGATGAACACTGAAGCTTTCTTT. The chain couples TRBV19 to TRBJ1-1; D is unclear. The V end lost 3 bases, the J end lost 0 bases, and 14 bases lay between the germline ends. Germline CDR1 reads LNHDA; CDR2 reads SQIVND (reference sequence). CDR3 size: 16 residues.

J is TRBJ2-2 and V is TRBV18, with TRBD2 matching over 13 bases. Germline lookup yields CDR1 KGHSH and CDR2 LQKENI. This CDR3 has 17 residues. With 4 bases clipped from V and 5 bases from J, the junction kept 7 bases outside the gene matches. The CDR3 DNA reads TGTGCCAGCTCACTACGGACTAGCGGGGGCCTAACCGGGGAGCTGTTTTTT. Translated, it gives CASSLRTSGGLTGELFF.

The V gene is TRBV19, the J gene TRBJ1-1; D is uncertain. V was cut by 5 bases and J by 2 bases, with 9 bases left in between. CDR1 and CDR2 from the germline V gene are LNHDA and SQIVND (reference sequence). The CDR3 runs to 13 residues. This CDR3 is CASSRRENTEAFF. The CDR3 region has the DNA TGTGCCAGTAGTCGTAGGGAAAACACTGAAGCTTTCTTT.

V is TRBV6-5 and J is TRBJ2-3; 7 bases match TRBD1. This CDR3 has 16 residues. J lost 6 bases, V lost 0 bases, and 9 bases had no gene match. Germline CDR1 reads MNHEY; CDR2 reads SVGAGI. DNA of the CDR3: TGTGCCAGCAGTTACTCCCAGGGGGATTGGGGGGATACGCAGTATTTT. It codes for CASSYSQGDWGDTQYF.

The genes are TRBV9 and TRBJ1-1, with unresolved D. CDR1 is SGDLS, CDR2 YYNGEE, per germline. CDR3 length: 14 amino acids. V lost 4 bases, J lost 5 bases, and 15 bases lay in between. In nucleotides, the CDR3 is TGTGCCAGCAGCCCGGGGTTACTTAGAACTGAAGCTTTCTTT. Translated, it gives CASSPGLLRTEAFF.

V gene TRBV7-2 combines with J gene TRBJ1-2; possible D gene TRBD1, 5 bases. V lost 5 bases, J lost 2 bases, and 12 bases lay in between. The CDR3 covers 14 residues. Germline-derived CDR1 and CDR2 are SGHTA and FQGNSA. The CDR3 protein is CASSPGDGNYGYTF. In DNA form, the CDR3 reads TGTGCCAGCAGCCCTGGGGACGGAAACTATGGCTACACCTTC.

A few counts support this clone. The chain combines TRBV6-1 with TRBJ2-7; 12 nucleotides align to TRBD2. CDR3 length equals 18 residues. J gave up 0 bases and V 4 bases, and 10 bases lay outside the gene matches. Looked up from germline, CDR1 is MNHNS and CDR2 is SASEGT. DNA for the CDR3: TGTGCCAGCAGTGTCACGACTAGCGGGGGCCGTAGCTCCTACGAGCAGTACTTC. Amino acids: CASSVTTSGGRSSYEQYF.

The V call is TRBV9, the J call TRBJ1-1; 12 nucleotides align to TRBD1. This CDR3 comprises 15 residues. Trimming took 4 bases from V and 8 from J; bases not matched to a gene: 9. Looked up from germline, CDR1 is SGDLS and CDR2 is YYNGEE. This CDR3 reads CASSPQGQGAGEAFF. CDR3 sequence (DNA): TGTGCCAGCAGCCCCCAGGGACAGGGGGCTGGGGAAGCTTTCTTT.

For the CDR3, the DNA is TGTGCCAGCAGCTTGCACGAAGTCGGGGAAGCTTTCTTT. Its translation: CASSLHEVGEAFF. The gene calls are TRBV11-1 and TRBJ1-1; D gene unclear. This CDR3 is 13 amino acids long. Deletions cut 3 bases from V and 8 bases from J, with 13 bases between. Germline V gene lookup returns CDR1 SGHAT and CDR2 FQDESV (reference sequence).

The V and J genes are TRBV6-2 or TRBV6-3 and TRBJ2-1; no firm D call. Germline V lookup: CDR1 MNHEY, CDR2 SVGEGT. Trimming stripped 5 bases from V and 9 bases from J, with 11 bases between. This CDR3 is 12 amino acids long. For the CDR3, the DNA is TGTGCCAGCAGTCCCGACGCCCCTGAGCAGTTCTTC. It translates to CASSPDAPEQFF.

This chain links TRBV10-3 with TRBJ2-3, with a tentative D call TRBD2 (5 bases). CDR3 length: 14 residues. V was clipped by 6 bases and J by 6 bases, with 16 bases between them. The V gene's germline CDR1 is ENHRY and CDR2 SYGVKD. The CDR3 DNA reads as TGTGCCATCAGCTCCGGCGAGGGAACGGATACGCAGTATTTT. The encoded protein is CAISSGEGTDTQYF.

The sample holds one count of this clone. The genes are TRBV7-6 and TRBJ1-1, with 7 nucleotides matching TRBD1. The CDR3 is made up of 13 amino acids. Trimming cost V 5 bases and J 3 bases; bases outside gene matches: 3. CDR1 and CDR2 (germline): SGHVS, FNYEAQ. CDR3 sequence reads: CASSGQDYTEAFF. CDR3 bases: TGTGCCAGCAGCGGACAGGATTACACTGAAGCTTTCTTT.

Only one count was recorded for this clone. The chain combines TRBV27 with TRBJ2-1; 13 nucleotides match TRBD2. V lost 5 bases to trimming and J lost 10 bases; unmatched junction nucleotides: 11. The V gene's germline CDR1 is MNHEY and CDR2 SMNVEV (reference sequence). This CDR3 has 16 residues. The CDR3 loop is CASSPDRTSGGPEQFF. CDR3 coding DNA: TGTGCCAGCAGTCCCGACAGGACTAGCGGGGGACCCGAGCAGTTCTTC.